The T cell receptor (beta chain) described here comes from a study of CD8 T cell repertoires and HIV-1 epitope variants (dated by TCRdb to about 2020). Study-wide context: In separate culture wells, T cells were stimulated with each of twenty-five peptides that represented autologous and known Gag and Nef epitope variants. The control conditions were a CMV, EBV and flu peptide pool, the Ebola AY9 epitope as a negative control, and a well with no peptide. The epitopes tested covered three Gag epitope families plus Nef HW9 and YT9. T cells were enriched with the EasySep Human T Cell Enrichment Kit and co-cultured with equal numbers of autologous T cell-negative cells as antigen-presenting cells. For roughly 11 days the cultures were kept in IMDM with gentamicin, and on days 3 and 7 half of the media was changed with IL-2, IL-7 and IL-15 added. A 1M T cell aliquot was kept as an uncultured baseline condition, separate from the approximately 87 T cell cultures. Running each culture condition in triplicate, except for one peptide done in duplicate, gave a total of about 91 T cell cultures. General findings and caveats noted by the study authors: The assay identified only TCR beta chains and indicated proliferation to antigen, not T cell function or cytokine profile. Four to six clonotypes recognized the Nef KF9 family and one clonotype recognized the HW9 family, while no responses were seen to the TAALDMSHF plasma variant. Eight to ten antigen-specific TCR beta clonotypes were identified, of which about 6 appeared to be cross-reactive for autologous or known escape epitope variants.

Concerning this clone: Its antigen target is currently unknown. No per-base quality is available; no much larger clone lies one base away.

The EasySep Human CD8+ T Cell Enrichment Kit was used on day 10 to isolate CD8+ T cells from every culture. V gives up 0 bases and J gives up 5 bases, and the segment between their germline ends measures 6 bases. There are 12 amino acids in the CDR3, from cysteine to phenylalanine inclusive. Kept here is only the CDR3 DNA, which spans 36 bases and is read in frame from base 1. CDR1 and CDR2 (SGHRS, YFSETQ) derive from the germline V gene. The immunoSEQ platform was used to sequence TCR beta CDR3 regions at survey depth. The QIAamp DNA micro kit was used to extract genomic DNA from every cultured and uncultured CD8+ T cell population. Concerning the study's data processing: Samples with fewer than 5,000 productive reads were excluded, resulting in the removal of about 6.5% of the 75 HIV peptide-stimulated cultures. Sequences were trimmed to CDR3 by a MANAFEST web app, and nonproductive sequences, CDR3s under 5 amino acids, and sequences not starting with C or ending with F/W were removed. Antigen-specific clonotypes had to expand in at least 2 of 3 replicates versus no-peptide control at FDR 0.01, only within one epitope family. Specific clonotypes also needed at least fivefold higher frequency than in wells stimulated with peptides from other epitope families. The table was pulled from immuneACCESS by TCRdb, which kept in-frame rearrangements only. Such tables lose some clones; where checked, under half of the loss comes from unresolved V genes, and the rest has no known cause. D and trimming were read from the DNA, whereas the V and J calls and clone size are those reported in that table. A total of tens of thousands of clones appear in this sample, almost 75% of them only once. The biggest ten clones account for approximately 24% of the sample.

The sequenced material came from uncultured baseline CD8+ T cells from peripheral blood mononuclear cells (PBMCs). This receptor chain uses TRBV5-1 and TRBJ2-7; no confident D gene assignment can be made. The sequence came from a male donor with HIV. The bases read TGCGCCAGCAGCTTGGGCGACCACGAGCAGTACTTC. It encodes CASSLGDHEQYF.